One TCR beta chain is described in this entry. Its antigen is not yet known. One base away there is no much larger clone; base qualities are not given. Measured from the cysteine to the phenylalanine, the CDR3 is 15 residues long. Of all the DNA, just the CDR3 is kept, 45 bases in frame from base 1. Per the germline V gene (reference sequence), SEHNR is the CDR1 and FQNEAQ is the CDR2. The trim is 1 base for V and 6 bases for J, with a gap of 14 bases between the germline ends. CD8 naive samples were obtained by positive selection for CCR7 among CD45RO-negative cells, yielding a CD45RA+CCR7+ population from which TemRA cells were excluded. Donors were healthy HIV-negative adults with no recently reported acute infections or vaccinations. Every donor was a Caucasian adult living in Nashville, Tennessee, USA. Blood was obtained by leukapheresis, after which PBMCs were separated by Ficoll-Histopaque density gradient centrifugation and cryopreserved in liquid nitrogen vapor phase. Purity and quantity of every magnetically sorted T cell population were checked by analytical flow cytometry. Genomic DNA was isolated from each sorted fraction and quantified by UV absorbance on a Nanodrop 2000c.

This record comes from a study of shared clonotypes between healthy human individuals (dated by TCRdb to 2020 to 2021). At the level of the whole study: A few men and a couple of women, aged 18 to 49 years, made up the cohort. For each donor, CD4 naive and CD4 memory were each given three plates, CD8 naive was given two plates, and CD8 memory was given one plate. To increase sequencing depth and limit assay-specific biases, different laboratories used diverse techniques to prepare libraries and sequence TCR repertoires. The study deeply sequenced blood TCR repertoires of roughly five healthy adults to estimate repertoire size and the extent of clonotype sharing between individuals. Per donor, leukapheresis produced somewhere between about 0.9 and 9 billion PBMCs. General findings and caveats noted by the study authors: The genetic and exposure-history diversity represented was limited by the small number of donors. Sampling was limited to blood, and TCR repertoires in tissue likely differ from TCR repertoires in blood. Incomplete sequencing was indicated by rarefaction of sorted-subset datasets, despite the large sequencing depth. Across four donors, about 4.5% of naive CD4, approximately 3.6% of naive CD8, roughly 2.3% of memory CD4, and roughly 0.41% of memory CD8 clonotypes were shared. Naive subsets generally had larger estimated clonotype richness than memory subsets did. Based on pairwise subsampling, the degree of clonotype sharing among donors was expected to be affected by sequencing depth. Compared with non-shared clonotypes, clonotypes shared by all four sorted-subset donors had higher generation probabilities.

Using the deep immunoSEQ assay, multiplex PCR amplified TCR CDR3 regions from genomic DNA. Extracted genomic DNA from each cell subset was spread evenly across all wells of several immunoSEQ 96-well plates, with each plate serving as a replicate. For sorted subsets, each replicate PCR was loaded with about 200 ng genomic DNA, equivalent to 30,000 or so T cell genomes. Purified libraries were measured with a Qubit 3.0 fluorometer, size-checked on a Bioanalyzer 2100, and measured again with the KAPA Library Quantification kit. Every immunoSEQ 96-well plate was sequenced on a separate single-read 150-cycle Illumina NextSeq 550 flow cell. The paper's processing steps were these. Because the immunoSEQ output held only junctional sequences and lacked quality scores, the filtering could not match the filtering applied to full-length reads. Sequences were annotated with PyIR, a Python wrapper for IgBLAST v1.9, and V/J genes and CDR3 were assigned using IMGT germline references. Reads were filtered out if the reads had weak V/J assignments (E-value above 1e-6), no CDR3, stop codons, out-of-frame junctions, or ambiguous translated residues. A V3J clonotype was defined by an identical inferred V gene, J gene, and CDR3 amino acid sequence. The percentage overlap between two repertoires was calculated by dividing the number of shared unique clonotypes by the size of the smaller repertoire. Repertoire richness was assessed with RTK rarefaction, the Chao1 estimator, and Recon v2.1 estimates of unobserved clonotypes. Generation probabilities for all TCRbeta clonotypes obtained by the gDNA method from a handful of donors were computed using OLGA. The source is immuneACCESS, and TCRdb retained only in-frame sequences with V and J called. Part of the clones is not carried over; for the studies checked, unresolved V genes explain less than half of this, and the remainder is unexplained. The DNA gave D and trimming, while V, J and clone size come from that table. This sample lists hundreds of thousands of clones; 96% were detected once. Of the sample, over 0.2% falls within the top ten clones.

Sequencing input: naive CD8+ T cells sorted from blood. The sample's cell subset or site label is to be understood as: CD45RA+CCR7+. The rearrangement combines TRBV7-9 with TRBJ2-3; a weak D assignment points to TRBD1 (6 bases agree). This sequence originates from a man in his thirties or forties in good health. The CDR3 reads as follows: CASSLVTGSGDTQYF. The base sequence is TGTGCCAGCAGCTTAGTTACAGGGAGTGGGGATACGCAGTATTTT.